This section outlines one TCR beta chain sequence together with its context. Its antigen is not known. This specimen belongs to a study of OX40 agonist ivuxolimab in advanced cancers. Study findings and constraints: CD4+ and CD8+ T cells in blood underwent clonal expansion by week 6 at 0.1 to 3.0 mg/kg. There were, on average, more expanded clones in CD8+ T cells than in CD4+.

This CDR3 contains 11 residues. Germline V gene lookup returns CDR1 MDHEN and CDR2 SYDVKM. Trimming left V 10 bases short and J 5 bases short, with 11 bases between. Excluded were patients having autoimmune disease history or systemic immunosuppression. Here immunoSEQ multiplex PCR was the method, and the copy in TCRdb shows in-frame clones only, minus some. The table records more than 25,000 clones, roughly 83% of them present only once. The sequenced sample was CD4+ or CD8+ T cells sorted from blood, obtained in a trial of the OX40 agonist ivuxolimab. This TCR came from an adult with an advanced solid tumor such as melanoma, head and neck, liver or kidney cancer. The gene calls are TRBV28 and TRBJ2-5; D may correspond to TRBD1 or TRBD2 (5 bases each). The CDR3 sequence: CATGWGETQYF. The CDR3, as DNA: TGTGCCACAGGTTGGGGGGAGACCCAGTACTTC.